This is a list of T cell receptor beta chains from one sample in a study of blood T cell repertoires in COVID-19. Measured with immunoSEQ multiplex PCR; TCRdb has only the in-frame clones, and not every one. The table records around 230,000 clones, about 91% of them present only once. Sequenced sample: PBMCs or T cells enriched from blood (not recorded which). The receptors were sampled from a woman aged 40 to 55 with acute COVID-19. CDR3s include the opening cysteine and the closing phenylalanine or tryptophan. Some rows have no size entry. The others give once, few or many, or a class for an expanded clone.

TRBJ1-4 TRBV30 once CAWSLTTNEKLFF
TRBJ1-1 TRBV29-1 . CSVTQGANTEAFF
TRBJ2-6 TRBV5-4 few CASSRQGGANVLTF
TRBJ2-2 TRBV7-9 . CASSSTSRGELFF
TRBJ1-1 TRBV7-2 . CASSLTGGMNTEAFF
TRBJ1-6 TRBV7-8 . CASSLGGLRGSPLHF
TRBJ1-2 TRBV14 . CASSPTGGGSDYTF
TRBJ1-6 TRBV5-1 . CASSDGQAYNSPLHF
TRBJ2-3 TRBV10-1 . CASSERGPVDTQYF
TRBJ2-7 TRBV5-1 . CASSHGGSGQSYEQYF
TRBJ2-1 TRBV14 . CASSQIGGKIYNEQFF
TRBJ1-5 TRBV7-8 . CASSLQGAPNQPQHF
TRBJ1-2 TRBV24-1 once CATSRQGSNYGYTF
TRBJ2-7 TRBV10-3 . CAISMGQGASYEQYF
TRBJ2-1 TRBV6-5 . CASKEDRARNEQFF
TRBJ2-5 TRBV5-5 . CASSLGLAGAETQYF
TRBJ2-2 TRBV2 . CASIPGLAGVGELFF
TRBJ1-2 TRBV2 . CASSGDMYGYTF
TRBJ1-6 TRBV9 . CASSSILGGNSPLHF
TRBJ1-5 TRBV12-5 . CASGREGENQPQHF
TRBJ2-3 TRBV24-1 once CATSDLTGQLYF
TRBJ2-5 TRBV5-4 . CASSSRQGADYF
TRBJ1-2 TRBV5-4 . CASSLSQWTDYGYTF
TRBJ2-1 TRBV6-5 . CASTHGGENNEQFF
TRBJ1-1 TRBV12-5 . CASGLDTQNTEAFF
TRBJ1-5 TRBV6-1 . CASSARGQAVNQPQHF
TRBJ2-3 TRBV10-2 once CASRTSGTDTQYF
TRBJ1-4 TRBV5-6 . CASSVRVGKYEKLFF
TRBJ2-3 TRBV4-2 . CASSQDRDRALRGTDTQYF
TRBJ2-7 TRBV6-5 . CASSSPTGHEQYF
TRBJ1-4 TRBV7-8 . CASTPPNRGREKLFF
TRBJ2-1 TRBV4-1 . CASSPVASSYNEQFF
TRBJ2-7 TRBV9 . CASSVGLAARFTYEQYF
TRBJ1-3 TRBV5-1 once CASSLGTGGNTIYF
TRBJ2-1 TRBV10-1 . CASSERASGRPHNEQFF
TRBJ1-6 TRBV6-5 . CASSPNRDNSPLHF
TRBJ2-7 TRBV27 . CASSFGEGYEQYF
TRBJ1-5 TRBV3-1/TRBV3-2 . CASSQGREGQPQHF
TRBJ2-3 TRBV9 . CASSISSGSLTDTQYF
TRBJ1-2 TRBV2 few CASSENRAGGYTF
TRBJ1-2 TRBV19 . CASSMQWTAPNGYTF
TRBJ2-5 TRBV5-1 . CASSLVGTNQETQYF
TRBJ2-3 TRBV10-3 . CAILGLGQPDTQYF
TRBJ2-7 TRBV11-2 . CASSPWSDSSYEQYF